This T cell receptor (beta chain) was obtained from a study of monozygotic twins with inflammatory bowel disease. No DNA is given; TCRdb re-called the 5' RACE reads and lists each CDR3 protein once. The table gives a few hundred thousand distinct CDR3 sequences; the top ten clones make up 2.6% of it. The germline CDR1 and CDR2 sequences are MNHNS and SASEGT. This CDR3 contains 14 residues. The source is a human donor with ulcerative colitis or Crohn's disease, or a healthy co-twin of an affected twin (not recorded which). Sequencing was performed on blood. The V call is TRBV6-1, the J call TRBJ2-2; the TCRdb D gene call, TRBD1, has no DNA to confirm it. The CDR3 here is CASTADRGRGELFF.